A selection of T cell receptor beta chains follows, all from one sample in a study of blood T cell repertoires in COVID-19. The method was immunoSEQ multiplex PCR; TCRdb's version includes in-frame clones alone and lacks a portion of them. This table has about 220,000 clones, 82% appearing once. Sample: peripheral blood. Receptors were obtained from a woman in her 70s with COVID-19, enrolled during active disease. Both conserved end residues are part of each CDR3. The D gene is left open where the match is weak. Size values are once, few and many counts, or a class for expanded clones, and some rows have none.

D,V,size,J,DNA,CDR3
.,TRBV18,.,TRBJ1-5,TGTGCCAGCTCATCAAATGTGGACAGTAGCAATCAGCCCCAGCATTTT,CASSSNVDSSNQPQHF
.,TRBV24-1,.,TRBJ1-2,TGTGCCACCAGTTCAGGGCCCAACTATGGCTACACCTTC,CATSSGPNYGYTF
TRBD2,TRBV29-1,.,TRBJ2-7,TGCAGCGTAAAGGCGGGAGGGAGCCACGAGCAGTACTTC,CSVKAGGSHEQYF
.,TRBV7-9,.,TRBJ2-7,TGTGCCAGTGGGGGCCGCCGCGAGTACTTC,CASGGRREYF
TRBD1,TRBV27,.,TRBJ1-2,TGTGCCAGCAGTTCACGACAGGGGCCCGGAGTTACCTATGGCTACACCTTC,CASSSRQGPGVTYGYTF
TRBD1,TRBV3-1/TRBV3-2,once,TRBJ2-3,TGTGCCAGCAGCCCCCGGGACAGGGGTTCGGGTACGCAGTATTTT,CASSPRDRGSGTQYF
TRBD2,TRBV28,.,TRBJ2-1,TGTGCCAGCAGCATCGGGGGCTATAAAGCGGGAGCTGCGAATGAGCAGTTCTTC,CASSIGGYKAGAANEQFF
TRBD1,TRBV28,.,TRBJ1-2,TGTGCCAGCAGTTTCCACGGTGCAGGGGGCGCTATCGGCTACACCTTC,CASSFHGAGGAIGYTF
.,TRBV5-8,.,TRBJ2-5,TGTGCCAGCAGCTTGGCCCCGGGGATGCTAGAGACCCAGTACTTC,CASSLAPGMLETQYF
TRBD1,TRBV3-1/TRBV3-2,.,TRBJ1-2,TGTGCCAGCAGCCATAAGAAGACAGGGAGGTGGAGTGGCTACACCTTC,CASSHKKTGRWSGYTF
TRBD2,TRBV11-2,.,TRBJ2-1,TGTGCCAGCAGCTTAGCGGGAGGGACCTACAATGAGCAGTTCTTC,CASSLAGGTYNEQFF
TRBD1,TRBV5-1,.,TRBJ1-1,TGCGCCAGCAGCCCGGGACAGCCTTTGGTCACTGAAGCTTTCTTT,CASSPGQPLVTEAFF
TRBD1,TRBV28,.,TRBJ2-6,TGTGCCAGCAGTTTACTTGGACAGGCCTTCTCTGGGGCCAACGTCCTGACTTTC,CASSLLGQAFSGANVLTF
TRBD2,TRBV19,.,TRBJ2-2,TGTGCCAGTAGTATAAGGGGGAGCGGGAGCGGAAACACCGGGGAGCTGTTTTTT,CASSIRGSGSGNTGELFF
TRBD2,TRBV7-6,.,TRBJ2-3,TGTGCCAGCAGCTTTCGTCAGACTAGCGGGTCCCCTCGAGCAGATACGCAGTATTTT,CASSFRQTSGSPRADTQYF
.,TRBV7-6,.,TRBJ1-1,TGTGCCAGCAGCGAACTCACAGGGATGAACACTGAAGCTTTCTTT,CASSELTGMNTEAFF
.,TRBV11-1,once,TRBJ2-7,TGTGCCAGCAGCGTAGGACAGAGCTACGAGCAGTACTTC,CASSVGQSYEQYF
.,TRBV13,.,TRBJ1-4,TGTGCCAGCAGCCGGGGTGGGGATGAAAAACTGTTTTTT,CASSRGGDEKLFF
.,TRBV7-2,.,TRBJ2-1,TGTGCCAGCACCCGTTCCAGCTCCTACAATGAGCAGTTCTTC,CASTRSSSYNEQFF
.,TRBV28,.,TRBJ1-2,TGTGCCAGCAGTCCCGGGGGGCTTGGCTACACCTTC,CASSPGGLGYTF
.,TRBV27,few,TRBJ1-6,TGTGCCAGCCGGTCCGTGAACATCGGGCCCCTCCACTTT,CASRSVNIGPLHF